This entry concerns a single T cell receptor (beta chain). The antigen remains unidentified. A junction end diverges from the germline sequence, so it may reflect a read error. CDR1 is SGHTA, CDR2 FQGNSA, per germline. The CDR3 totals 17 residues. Carried by the TCR beta cDNA libraries were unique molecular identifiers. TCRdb fed the PCR reads into MiXCR, producing one record per CDR3 protein. The table lists hundreds of thousands of distinct CDR3 sequences, about 32% of them singletons. The source of the sample is a study of post-analysis software for immune sequencing data. Study results and limitations: About 5 TRBV segments (TRBV5-6, TRBV5-1 and TRBV20-1 among them) occurred more frequently in patients than in controls.

The chain joins TRBV7-2 to TRBJ2-3; 14 positions agree with TRBD2. The TCR sequence derives from a girl under 18 with multiple sclerosis. Material: blood. The CDR3 sequence is CVSSPGPGTSGRDTQYF. In DNA, the CDR3 is TGTGTCAGCAGCCCGGGTCCCGGGACTAGCGGGAGAGATACGCAGTATTTT.